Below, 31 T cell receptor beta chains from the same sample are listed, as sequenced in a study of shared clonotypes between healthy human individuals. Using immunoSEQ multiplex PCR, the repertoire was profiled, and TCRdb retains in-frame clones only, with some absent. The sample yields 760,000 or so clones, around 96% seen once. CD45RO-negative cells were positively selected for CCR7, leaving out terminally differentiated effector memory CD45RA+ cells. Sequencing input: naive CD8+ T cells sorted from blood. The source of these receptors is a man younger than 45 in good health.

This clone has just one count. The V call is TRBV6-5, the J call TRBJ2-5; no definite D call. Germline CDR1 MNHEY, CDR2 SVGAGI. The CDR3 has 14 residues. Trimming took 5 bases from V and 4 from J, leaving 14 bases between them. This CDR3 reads CASSTRGFPETQYF. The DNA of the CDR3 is TGTGCCAGCAGTACCCGAGGCTTCCCAGAGACCCAGTACTTC.

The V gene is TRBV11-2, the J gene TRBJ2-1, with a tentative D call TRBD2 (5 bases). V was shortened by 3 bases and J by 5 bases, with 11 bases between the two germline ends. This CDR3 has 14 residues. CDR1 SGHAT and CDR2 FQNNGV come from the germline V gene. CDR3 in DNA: TGTGCCAGCAGCTTTTCAGCGGCACACAATGAGCAGTTCTTC. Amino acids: CASSFSAAHNEQFF.

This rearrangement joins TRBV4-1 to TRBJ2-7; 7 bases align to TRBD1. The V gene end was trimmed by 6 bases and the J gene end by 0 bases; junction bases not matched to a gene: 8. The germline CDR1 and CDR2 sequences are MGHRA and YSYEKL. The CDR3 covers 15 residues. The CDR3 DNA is TGCGCCAGCAGTCCTCAGGGACAGAGCTCCTACGAGCAGTACTTC. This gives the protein CASSPQGQSSYEQYF.

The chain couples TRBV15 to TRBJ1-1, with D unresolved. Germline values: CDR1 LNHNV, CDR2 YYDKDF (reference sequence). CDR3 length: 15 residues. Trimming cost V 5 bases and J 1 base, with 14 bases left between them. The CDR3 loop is CATSQPLPGNTEAFF. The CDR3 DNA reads TGTGCCACCAGCCAACCGCTACCAGGGAACACTGAAGCTTTCTTT.

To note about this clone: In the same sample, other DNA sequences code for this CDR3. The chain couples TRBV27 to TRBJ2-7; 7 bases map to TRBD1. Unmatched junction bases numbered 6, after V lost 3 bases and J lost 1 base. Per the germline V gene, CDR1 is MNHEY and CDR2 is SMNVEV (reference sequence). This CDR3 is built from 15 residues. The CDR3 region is CASSFRGTASYEQYF. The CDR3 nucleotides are TGTGCCAGCAGTTTTCGAGGGACAGCATCCTACGAGCAGTACTTC.

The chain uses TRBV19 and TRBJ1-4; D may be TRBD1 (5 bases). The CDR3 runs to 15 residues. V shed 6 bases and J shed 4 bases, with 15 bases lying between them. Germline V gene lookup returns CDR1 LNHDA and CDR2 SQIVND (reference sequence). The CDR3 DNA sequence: TGTGCCAGTAGCCCCAGGGACGGAGATAATGAAAAACTGTTTTTT. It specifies CASSPRDGDNEKLFF.

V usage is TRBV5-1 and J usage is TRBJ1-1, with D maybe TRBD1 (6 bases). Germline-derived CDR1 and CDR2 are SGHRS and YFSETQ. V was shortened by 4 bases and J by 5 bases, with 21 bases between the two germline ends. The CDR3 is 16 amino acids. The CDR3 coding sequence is TGCGCCAGCAGCCCCCACGTAACAGGGAGTGGGACTGAAGCTTTCTTT. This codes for CASSPHVTGSGTEAFF.

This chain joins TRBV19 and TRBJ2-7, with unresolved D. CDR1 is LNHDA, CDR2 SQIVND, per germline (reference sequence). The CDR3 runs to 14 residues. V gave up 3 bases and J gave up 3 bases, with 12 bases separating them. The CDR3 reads CASSIGQIGYEQYF. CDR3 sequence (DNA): TGTGCCAGTAGTATTGGGCAGATTGGCTACGAGCAGTACTTC.

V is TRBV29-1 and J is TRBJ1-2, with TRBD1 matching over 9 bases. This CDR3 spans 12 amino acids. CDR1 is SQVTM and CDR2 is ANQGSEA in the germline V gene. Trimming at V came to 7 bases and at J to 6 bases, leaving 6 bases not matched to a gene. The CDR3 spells CSGFGTGNGYTF. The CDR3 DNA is TGCAGCGGCTTCGGGACAGGGAATGGCTACACCTTC.

CDR3 amino acids: CASTSLAPTEAFF. The CDR3 DNA reads as TGTGCCAGCACCTCTCTGGCTCCCACTGAAGCTTTCTTT. The genes are TRBV28 and TRBJ1-1; D is ambiguous. Germline CDR1 MDHEN, CDR2 SYDVKM. V was trimmed by 7 bases and J by 4 bases, leaving 13 bases between them. The length of the CDR3 is 13 residues.

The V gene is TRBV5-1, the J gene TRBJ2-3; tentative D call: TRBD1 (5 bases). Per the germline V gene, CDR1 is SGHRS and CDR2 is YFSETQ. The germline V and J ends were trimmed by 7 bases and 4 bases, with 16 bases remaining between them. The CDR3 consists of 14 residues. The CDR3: CASAQVFEADTQYF. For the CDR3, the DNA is TGCGCCAGCGCACAGGTCTTCGAGGCAGATACGCAGTATTTT. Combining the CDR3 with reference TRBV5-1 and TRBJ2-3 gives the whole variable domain KAGVTQTPRYLIKTRGQQVTLSCSPISGHRSVSWYQQTPGQGLQFLFEYFSETQRNKGNFPGRFSGRQFSNSRSEMNVSTLELGDSALYLCASAQVFEADTQYFGPGTRLTVL.

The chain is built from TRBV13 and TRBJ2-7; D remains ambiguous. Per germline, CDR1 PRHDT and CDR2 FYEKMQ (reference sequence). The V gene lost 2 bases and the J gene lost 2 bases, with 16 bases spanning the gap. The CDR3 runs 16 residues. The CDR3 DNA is TGTGCCAGCAGCTTAAGGACCCCTACGTCCCCCTACGAGCAGTACTTC. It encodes CASSLRTPTSPYEQYF.

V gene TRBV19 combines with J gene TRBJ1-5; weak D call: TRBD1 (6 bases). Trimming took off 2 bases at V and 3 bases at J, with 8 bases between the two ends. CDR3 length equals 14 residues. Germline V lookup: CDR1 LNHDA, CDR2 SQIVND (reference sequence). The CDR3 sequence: CASSIQGYNQPQHF. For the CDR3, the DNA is TGTGCCAGTAGTATACAGGGGTACAATCAGCCCCAGCATTTT.

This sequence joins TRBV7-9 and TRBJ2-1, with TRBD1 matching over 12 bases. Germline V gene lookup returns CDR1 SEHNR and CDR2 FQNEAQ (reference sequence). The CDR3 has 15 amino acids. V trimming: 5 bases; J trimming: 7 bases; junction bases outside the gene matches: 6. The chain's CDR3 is CASSTGQGAGNEQFF. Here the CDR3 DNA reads TGTGCCAGCAGCACGGGACAGGGGGCAGGAAATGAGCAGTTCTTC.

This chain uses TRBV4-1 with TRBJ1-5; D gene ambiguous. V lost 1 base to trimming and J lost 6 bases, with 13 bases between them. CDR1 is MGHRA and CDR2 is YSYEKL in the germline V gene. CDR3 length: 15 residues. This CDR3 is CASSQVSGSGQPQHF. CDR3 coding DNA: TGCGCCAGCAGCCAAGTATCCGGGTCGGGTCAGCCCCAGCATTTT.

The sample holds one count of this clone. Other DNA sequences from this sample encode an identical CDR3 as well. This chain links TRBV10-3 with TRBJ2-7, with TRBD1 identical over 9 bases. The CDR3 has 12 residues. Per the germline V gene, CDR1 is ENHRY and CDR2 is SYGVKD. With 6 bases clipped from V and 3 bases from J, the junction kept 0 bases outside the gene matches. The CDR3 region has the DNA TGTGCCATCAGGACAGGGGGCTACGAGCAGTACTTC. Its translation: CAIRTGGYEQYF.

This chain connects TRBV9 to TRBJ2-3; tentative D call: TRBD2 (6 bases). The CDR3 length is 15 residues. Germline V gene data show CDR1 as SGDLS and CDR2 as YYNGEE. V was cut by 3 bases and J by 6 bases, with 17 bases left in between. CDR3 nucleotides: TGTGCCAGCAGCGCTTCGGGGAGTCGGGGGGATACGCAGTATTTT. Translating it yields CASSASGSRGDTQYF.

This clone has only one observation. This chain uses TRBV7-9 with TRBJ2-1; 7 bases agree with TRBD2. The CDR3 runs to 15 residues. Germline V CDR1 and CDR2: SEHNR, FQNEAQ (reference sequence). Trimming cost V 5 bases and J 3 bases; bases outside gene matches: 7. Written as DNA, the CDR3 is TGTGCCAGCAGCGATCGGGGAGGGTACTACAATGAGCAGTTCTTC. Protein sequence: CASSDRGGYYNEQFF.

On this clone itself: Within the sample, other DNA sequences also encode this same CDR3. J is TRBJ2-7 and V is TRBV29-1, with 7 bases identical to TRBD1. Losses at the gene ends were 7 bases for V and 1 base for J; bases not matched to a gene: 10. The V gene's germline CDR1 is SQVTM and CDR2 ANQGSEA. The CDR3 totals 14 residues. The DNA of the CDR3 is TGCAGCGCCACCCGACAGGGCAGGTCCTACGAGCAGTACTTC. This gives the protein CSATRQGRSYEQYF.

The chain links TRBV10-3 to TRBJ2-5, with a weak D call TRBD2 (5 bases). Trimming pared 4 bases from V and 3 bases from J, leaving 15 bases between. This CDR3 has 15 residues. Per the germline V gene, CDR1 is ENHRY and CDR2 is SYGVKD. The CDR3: CAISGRAALKETQYF. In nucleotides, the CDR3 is TGTGCCATCAGTGGGAGAGCGGCCCTAAAAGAGACCCAGTACTTC.

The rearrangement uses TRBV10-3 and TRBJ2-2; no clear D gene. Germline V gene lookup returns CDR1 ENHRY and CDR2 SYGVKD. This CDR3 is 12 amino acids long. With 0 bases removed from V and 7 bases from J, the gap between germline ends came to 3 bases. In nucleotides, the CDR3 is TGTGCCATCAGTGAGTCGAACGGGGAGCTGTTTTTT. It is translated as CAISESNGELFF.

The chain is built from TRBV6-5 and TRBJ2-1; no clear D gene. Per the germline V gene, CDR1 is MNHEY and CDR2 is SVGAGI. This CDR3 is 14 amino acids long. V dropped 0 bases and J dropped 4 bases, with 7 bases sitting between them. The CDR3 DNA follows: TGTGCCAGCAGTTACTCGAGACGATACAATGAGCAGTTCTTC. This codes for CASSYSRRYNEQFF.

In DNA, the CDR3 is TGTGCCAGCAGCCCCACACAGAGAAATTTAATCTCTGGGGCCAACGTCCTGACTTTC. Its translation is CASSPTQRNLISGANVLTF. V and J are TRBV28 and TRBJ2-6; unclear D gene. The V gene's germline CDR1 is MDHEN and CDR2 SYDVKM. This CDR3 contains 19 residues. V lost 6 bases to trimming and J lost 0 bases, with 21 bases between them.

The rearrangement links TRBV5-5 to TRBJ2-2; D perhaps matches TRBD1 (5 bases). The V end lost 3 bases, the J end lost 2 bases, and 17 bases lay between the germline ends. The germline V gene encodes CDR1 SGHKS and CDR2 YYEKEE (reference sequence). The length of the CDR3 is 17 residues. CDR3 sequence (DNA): TGTGCCAGCAGCTCGCCTTCGCCGACAGTTAACACCGGGGAGCTGTTTTTT. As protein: CASSSPSPTVNTGELFF.

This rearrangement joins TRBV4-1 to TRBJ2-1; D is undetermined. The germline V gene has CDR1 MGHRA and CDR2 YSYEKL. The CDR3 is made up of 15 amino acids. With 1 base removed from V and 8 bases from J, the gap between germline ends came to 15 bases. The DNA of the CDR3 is TGCGCCAGCAGCCAAGTGGGTTGGTCGGCCCATGAGCAGTTCTTC. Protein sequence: CASSQVGWSAHEQFF.

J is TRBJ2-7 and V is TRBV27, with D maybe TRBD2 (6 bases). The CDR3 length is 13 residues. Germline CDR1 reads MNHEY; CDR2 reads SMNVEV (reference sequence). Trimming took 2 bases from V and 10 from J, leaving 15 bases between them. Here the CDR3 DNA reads TGTGCCAGCAGTTTAGGCGGGACTCCGCCCCAGTACTTC. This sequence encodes CASSLGGTPPQYF.

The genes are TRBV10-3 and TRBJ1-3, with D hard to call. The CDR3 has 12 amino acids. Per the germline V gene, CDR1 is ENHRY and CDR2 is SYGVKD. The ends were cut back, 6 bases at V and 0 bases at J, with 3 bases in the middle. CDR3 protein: CAIRDSGNTIYF. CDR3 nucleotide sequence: TGTGCCATCAGAGACTCTGGAAACACCATATATTTT.

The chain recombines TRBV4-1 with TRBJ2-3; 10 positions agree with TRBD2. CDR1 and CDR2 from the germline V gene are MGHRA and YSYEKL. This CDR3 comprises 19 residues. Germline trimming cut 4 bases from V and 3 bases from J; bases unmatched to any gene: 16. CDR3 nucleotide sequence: TGCGCCAGCAGCCGAGACATAGCGGGAGGAGGAGACATTACAGATACGCAGTATTTT. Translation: CASSRDIAGGGDITDTQYF.

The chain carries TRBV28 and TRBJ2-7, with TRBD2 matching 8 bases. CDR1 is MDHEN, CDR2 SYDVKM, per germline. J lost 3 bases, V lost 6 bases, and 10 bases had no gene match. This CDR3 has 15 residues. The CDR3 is CASRPKSGRVYEQYF. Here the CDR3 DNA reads TGTGCCAGCAGGCCGAAGAGCGGGAGAGTCTACGAGCAGTACTTC.

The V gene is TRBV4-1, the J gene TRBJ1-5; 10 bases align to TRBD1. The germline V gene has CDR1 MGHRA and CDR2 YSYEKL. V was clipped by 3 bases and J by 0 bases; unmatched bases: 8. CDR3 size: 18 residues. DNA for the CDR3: TGCGCCAGCAGCCAGGAGGGACAGGGGCCTTATAGCAATCAGCCCCAGCATTTT. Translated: CASSQEGQGPYSNQPQHF.

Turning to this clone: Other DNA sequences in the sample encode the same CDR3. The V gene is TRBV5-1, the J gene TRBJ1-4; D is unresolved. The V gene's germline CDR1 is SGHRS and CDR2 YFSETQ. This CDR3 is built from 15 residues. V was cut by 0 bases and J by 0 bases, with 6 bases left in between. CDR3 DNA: TGCGCCAGCAGCTTGGTCGGATCAACTAATGAAAAACTGTTTTTT. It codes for CASSLVGSTNEKLFF.